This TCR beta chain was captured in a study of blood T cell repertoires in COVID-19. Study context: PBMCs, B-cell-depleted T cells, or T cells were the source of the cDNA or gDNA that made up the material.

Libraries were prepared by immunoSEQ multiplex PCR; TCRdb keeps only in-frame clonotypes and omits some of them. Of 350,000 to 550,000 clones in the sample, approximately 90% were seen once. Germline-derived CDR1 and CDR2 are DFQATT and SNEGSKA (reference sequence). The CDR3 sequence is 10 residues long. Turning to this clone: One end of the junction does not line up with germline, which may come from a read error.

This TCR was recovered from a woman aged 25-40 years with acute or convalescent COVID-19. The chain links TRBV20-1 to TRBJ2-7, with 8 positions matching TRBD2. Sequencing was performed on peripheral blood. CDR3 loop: CSAPSGGQIF. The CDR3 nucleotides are TGCAGTGCCCCCTCGGGGGGGCAGATCTTC.